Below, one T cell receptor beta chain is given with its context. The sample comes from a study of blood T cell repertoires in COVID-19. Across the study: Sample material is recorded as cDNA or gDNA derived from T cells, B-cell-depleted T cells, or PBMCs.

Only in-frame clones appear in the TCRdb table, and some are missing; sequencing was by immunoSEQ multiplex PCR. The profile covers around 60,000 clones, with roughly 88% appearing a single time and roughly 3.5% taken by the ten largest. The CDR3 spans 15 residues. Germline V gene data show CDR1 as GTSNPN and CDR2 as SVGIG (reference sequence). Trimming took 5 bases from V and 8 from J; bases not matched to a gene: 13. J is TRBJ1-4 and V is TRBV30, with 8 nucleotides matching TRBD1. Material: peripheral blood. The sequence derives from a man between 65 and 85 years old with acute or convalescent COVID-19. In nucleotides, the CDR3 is TGTGCCTGGTCAGCGGGGACAGGAGTAGTAGAAAAACTGTTTTTT. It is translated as CAWSAGTGVVEKLFF.